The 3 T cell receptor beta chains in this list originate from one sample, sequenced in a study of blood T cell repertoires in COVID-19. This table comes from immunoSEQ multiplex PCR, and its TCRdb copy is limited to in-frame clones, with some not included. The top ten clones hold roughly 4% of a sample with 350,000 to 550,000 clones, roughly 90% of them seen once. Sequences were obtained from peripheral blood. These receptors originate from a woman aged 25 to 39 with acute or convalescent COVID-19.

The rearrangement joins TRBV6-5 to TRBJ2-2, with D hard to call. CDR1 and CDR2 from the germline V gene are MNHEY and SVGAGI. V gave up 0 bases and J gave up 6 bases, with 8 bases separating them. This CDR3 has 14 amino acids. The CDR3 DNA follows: TGTGCCAGCAGTTACTCTAGTCTCCCCGGGGAGCTGTTTTTT. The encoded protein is CASSYSSLPGELFF.

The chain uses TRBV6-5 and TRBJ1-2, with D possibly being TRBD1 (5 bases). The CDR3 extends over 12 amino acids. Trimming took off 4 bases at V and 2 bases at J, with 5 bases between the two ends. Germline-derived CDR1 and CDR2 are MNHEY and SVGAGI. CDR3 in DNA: TGTGCCAGCAGTTCAGGGAACTATGGCTACACCTTC. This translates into CASSSGNYGYTF.

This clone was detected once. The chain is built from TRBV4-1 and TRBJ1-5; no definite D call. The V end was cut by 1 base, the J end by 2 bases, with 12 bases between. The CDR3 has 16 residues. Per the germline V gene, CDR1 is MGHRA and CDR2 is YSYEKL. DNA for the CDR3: TGCGCCAGCAGCCAAGGCGAGGGTTTGGGCAATCAGCCCCAGCATTTT. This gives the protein CASSQGEGLGNQPQHF.